Below are 22 T cell receptor beta chains sequenced from a single sample in a study of blood T cells in healthy people across ages (dated by TCRdb to between 2014 and 2016). Libraries were built with 5' RACE. TCRdb lists the instrument as Illumina HiSeq 2500. The second PCR ran for about 6 to 12 cycles and used a J-beta primer mix along with a sample-barcoded 5' primer. TCRdb trimmed public reads at Q25 via fastp, called clones via MiXCR and kept in-frame beta chains. Each entry merges the rows of one CDR3 protein and shows their most common DNA and genes. This sample has about 1.4 million distinct CDR3 sequences in its table, and around 59% of those were observed once. The ten top clones hold roughly 7% of the sample. Sequenced input: blood. The receptors originated from a man younger than 30 in good health.

The genes are TRBV29-1 and TRBJ1-2; 10 bases match TRBD1. The CDR3 is 14 residues long. With 5 bases clipped from V and 7 bases from J, the junction kept 10 bases outside the gene matches. Looked up from germline, CDR1 is SQVTM and CDR2 is ANQGSEA. The CDR3 bases are TGCAGCGTTCAGATCTTTGGGACAGGGGTTGGCTACACCTTC. Protein product: CSVQIFGTGVGYTF.

V and J are TRBV27 and TRBJ2-1, with TRBD2 matching 8 bases. The junction had 4 bases not matched to a gene; V was cut back by 3 bases and J by 6 bases. Per germline, CDR1 MNHEY and CDR2 SMNVEV (reference sequence). The CDR3 has 14 residues. The CDR3 is CASSLTGGPNEQFF. CDR3 nucleotides: TGTGCCAGCAGTTTGACGGGGGGGCCCAATGAGCAGTTCTTC.

This clonotype was seen only a few times. The chain carries TRBV4-2 and TRBJ2-7, with D perhaps matching TRBD1 (5 bases). CDR1 is LGHNA, CDR2 YNFKEQ, per germline. The CDR3 loop spans 15 amino acids. The V end was cut by 4 bases, the J end by 0 bases, with 13 bases between. The CDR3 nucleotides read TGTGCCAGCAGCCCCCGACAGATGAGCTCCTACGAGCAGTACTTC. It yields the protein CASSPRQMSSYEQYF.

The rearrangement uses TRBV6-2 or TRBV6-3 and TRBJ1-5; possibly TRBD1 for D (6 bases). V dropped 2 bases and J dropped 0 bases, with 8 bases sitting between them. The germline V gene has CDR1 MNHEY and CDR2 SVGEGT. This CDR3 is built from 15 residues. This CDR3 reads CASSYGTTSNQPQHF. DNA for the CDR3: TGTGCCAGCAGTTACGGGACAACTAGCAATCAGCCCCAGCATTTT.

As DNA, the CDR3 is TGTGCCAGCAGCGCAGGATGGGATGAAAAACTGTTTTTT. It encodes CASSAGWDEKLFF. This chain links TRBV6-5 with TRBJ1-4; D is unclear. CDR1 and CDR2 from the germline V gene are MNHEY and SVGAGI. The CDR3 runs to 13 residues. Trimming left V 6 bases short and J 6 bases short, with 11 bases between.

The chain joins TRBV7-9 to TRBJ2-1; D may correspond to TRBD1 or TRBD2 (7 bases each). CDR1 and CDR2 from the germline V gene are SEHNR and FQNEAQ (reference sequence). Trimming left V 6 bases short and J 0 bases short, with 15 bases between. CDR3 size: 16 residues. The CDR3, as DNA: TGTGCCAGCAGGGGCAGGGGGGGACCCTCCTACAATGAGCAGTTCTTC. As protein: CASRGRGGPSYNEQFF. The full variable domain, with the rest looked up from reference TRBV7-9 and TRBJ2-1, is DTGVSQNPRHKITKRGQNVTFRCDPISEHNRLYWYRQTLGQGPEFLTYFQNEAQLEKSRLLSDRFSAERPKGSFSTLEIQRTEQGDSAMYLCASRGRGGPSYNEQFFGPGTRLTVL.

This clonotype was observed a few times. The V call is TRBV27, the J call TRBJ2-5; D gene ambiguous. In germline, CDR1 is MNHEY, CDR2 SMNVEV (reference sequence). CDR3 length: 9 amino acids. The V gene lost 11 bases and the J gene lost 3 bases, with 4 bases spanning the gap. The DNA for the CDR3 is TGTGCCGGAAAAGAGACCCAGTACTTC. Residues: CAGKETQYF.

The rearrangement joins TRBV20-1 to TRBJ2-5; D uncertain. V was clipped by 6 bases and J by 2 bases, with 16 bases between them. The CDR3 contains 14 residues. The V gene's germline CDR1 is DFQATT and CDR2 SNEGSKA (reference sequence). CDR3 loop: CSAQRGPPQETQYF. CDR3 DNA sequence: TGCAGTGCCCAGCGCGGCCCCCCTCAAGAGACCCAGTACTTC.

This chain joins TRBV6-5 and TRBJ1-2; maybe TRBD1 (5 bases). Trimming took 7 bases from V and 0 from J, leaving 12 bases between them. The CDR3 covers 14 residues. CDR1 MNHEY and CDR2 SVGAGI come from the germline V gene. The DNA of the CDR3 is TGTGCCAGCACCGAAAGACAGTCTAACTATGGCTACACCTTC. Translated: CASTERQSNYGYTF.

V and J are TRBV3-1 and TRBJ2-1; tentatively, D is TRBD2 (5 bases). V was cut by 0 bases and J by 6 bases, with 12 bases left in between. The CDR3 is made up of 15 amino acids. Germline loops: CDR1 LGHDT, CDR2 YNNKEL (reference sequence). The CDR3 loop is CASSQDPGEFNEQFF. DNA for the CDR3: TGTGCCAGCAGCCAAGATCCTGGGGAGTTCAATGAGCAGTTCTTC.

The chain employs TRBV20-1 and TRBJ2-3; D unclear. Trimming removed 1 base from V and 3 bases from J, with 11 bases in between. Germline CDR1 is DFQATT and CDR2 is SNEGSKA (reference sequence). This CDR3 region has 14 residues. CDR3 sequence (DNA): TGCAGTGCTAGAGTTAGGGAAGGAACAGATACGCAGTATTTT. Amino acid sequence: CSARVREGTDTQYF.

This clonotype has more than one count but fewer than ten. The rearrangement joins TRBV29-1 to TRBJ2-1; 7 bases are shared with TRBD1. V shed 7 bases, J shed 5 bases, and the junction held 8 bases outside the gene matches. The CDR3 has 13 amino acids. Germline CDR1 and CDR2: SQVTM and ANQGSEA. CDR3 protein: CSAGLTGNNEQFF. The DNA of the CDR3 is TGCAGCGCCGGCCTGACAGGGAACAATGAGCAGTTCTTC.

The genes are TRBV5-1 and TRBJ2-3; D might be TRBD1 or TRBD2, each matching 5 bases. CDR3 length: 15 residues. With 4 bases removed from V and 1 base from J, the gap between germline ends came to 13 bases. The germline gives CDR1 SGHRS, CDR2 YFSETQ. Written as DNA, the CDR3 is TGCGCCAGCAGCCGCCGGGACCTACGCACAGATACGCAGTATTTT. Protein sequence: CASSRRDLRTDTQYF.

This chain links TRBV11-2 with TRBJ2-1; D ambiguous. The CDR3 consists of 13 residues. The germline V gene encodes CDR1 SGHAT and CDR2 FQNNGV. With 0 bases removed from V and 8 bases from J, the gap between germline ends came to 8 bases. The CDR3 nucleotides are TGTGCCAGCAGCTTAGATATTCCCCATGAGCAGTTCTTC. Its translation: CASSLDIPHEQFF. Supplemented by reference TRBV11-2 and TRBJ2-1, the full variable domain reads EAGVAQSPRYKIIEKRQSVAFWCNPISGHATLYWYQQILGQGPKLLIQFQNNGVVDDSQLPKDRFSAERLKGVDSTLKIQPAKLEDSAVYLCASSLDIPHEQFFGPGTRLTVL.

The chain recombines TRBV7-6 with TRBJ1-2; 7 nucleotides agree with TRBD1. The CDR3 is 15 amino acids. Trimming removed 0 bases from V and 6 bases from J; junction bases left unmatched: 7. Germline V gene sequence: CDR1 SGHVS, CDR2 FNYEAQ. The CDR3 nucleotides are TGTGCCAGCAGCTTAGCGACGACAGGGAAGAATGGCTACACCTTC. This codes for CASSLATTGKNGYTF.

The CDR3, as DNA: TGTGCCAGCAGCCAACATATGGACAGGATGTTGGAGACCCAGTACTTC. Protein sequence: CASSQHMDRMLETQYF. The genes are TRBV12-3 or TRBV12-4 and TRBJ2-7; the match to TRBD1 covers 7 bases. The DNA matches TRBJ2-5 better at its end, which makes the J call doubtful. The CDR3 runs to 16 residues.

V gene TRBV7-9 combines with J gene TRBJ2-1; maybe TRBD1 (5 bases). The CDR3 has 15 residues. Germline CDR1 reads SEHNR; CDR2 reads FQNEAQ (reference sequence). Trimming shortened V by 1 base and J by 10 bases, and 17 bases separated the two germline ends. CDR3: CASSLVGQGQYEQFF. For the CDR3, the DNA is TGTGCCAGCAGCTTAGTCGGGCAGGGTCAGTACGAGCAGTTCTTC.

Written as DNA, the CDR3 is TGTGCCAGCAGCCAGGGACTATCGAAGGGGGAGACCCAGTACTTC. This translates into CASSQGLSKGETQYF. This sequence joins TRBV11-2 and TRBJ2-4; 7 nucleotides align to TRBD2. The J call may be wrong; the DNA end is better matched by TRBJ2-5. The CDR3 extends over 15 amino acids. Germline V gene sequence: CDR1 SGHAT, CDR2 FQNNGV.

The chain uses TRBV18 and TRBJ2-5; TRBD1 matches at 11 bases. This CDR3 is 16 amino acids long. The ends lost 4 bases at V and 5 bases at J; junction bases unmatched: 9. Germline V gene sequence: CDR1 KGHSH, CDR2 LQKENI. The CDR3 is CASSRLDRGPGETQYF. The CDR3 nucleotides read TGTGCCAGCTCACGTCTGGACAGGGGGCCGGGTGAGACCCAGTACTTC. Full variable domain (rest looked up from reference TRBV18 and TRBJ2-5): NAGVMQNPRHLVRRRGQEARLRCSPMKGHSHVYWYRQLPEEGLKFMVYLQKENIIDESGMPKERFSAEFPKEGPSILRIQQVVRGDSAAYFCASSRLDRGPGETQYFGPGTRLLVL.

The sample holds one count of this clonotype. The rearrangement links TRBV3-1 to TRBJ2-5, with 9 bases matching TRBD1. V trimming: 3 bases; J trimming: 3 bases; junction bases outside the gene matches: 8. The CDR3 sequence is 16 residues long. Germline CDR1 and CDR2: LGHDT and YNNKEL (reference sequence). The CDR3 DNA sequence: TGTGCCAGCAGCCACCGGGGGACAGGGCCGAAAGAGACCCAGTACTTC. Its protein product is CASSHRGTGPKETQYF.

As for this clonotype: A read error may account for a junction end that differs from germline. CDR3 DNA: TGCAGTGCTGGTAACAGGGGCGAACTCTACGTGCAGTACTTC. Its translation: CSAGNRGELYVQYF. V and J are TRBV20-1 and TRBJ2-7; 7 positions agree with TRBD1. Germline V gene data show CDR1 as DFQATT and CDR2 as SNEGSKA (reference sequence). CDR3 length: 14 amino acids.

The chain recombines TRBV20-1 with TRBJ2-4; D is ambiguous. Trimming removed 7 bases at V and 2 bases at J, with 12 bases between. Germline CDR1 is DFQATT and CDR2 is SNEGSKA (reference sequence). The length of the CDR3 is 13 residues. CDR3 DNA sequence: TGCAGTGTCAAACAGAGGACCAAAAACATTCAGTACTTC. It codes for CSVKQRTKNIQYF.